This T cell receptor (beta chain) came from a study of T cell repertoires in cytomegalovirus infection. General study findings and limits: Across the ex vivo response, the dominant clonotypes were HLA-C-restricted CMV-specific TCR beta clonotypes.

TCRdb passed the reads through MiXCR, listing each CDR3 protein once. The table shows about 740,000 distinct CDR3 sequences, with 35% occurring only once. Remarks on this clonotype: Its antigen is currently unknown.

The germline V gene has CDR1 SGHTA and CDR2 FQGTGA. With 6 bases removed from V and 9 bases from J, the gap between germline ends came to 15 bases. The CDR3 sequence is 13 residues long. The sample comprised PBMCs. The V call is TRBV7-3, the J call TRBJ2-1; D is ambiguous. The clonotype was recovered from a human donor in good health (CMV status not recorded). Some clones in this sample may be carry-over from other donors' samples. CDR3 nucleotide sequence: TGTGCCAGCAGTCGCTCTTTAGGTAGTGAGCAGTTCTTC. Encoded protein: CASSRSLGSEQFF. Full variable domain (remainder filled in from reference TRBV7-3 and TRBJ2-1): GAGVSQTPSNKVTEKGKYVELRCDPISGHTALYWYRQSLGQGPEFLIYFQGTGAADDSGLPNDRFFAVRPEGSVSTLKIQRTERGDSAVYLCASSRSLGSEQFFGPGTRLTVL.